This TCR beta chain was observed in a study of blood T cells in healthy people across ages. The authors ran a second PCR of about 6 to 11 cycles using a sample-barcoded 5' primer and a J-beta primer mix. A single record per CDR3 protein comes from TCRdb applying MiXCR to the 5' RACE reads. The sample records more than 650,000 distinct CDR3 sequences, approximately 21% being singletons. The CDR3 covers 14 residues. Trimming pared 2 bases from V and 7 bases from J, leaving 14 bases between. Germline values: CDR1 DFQATT, CDR2 SNEGSKA (reference sequence). The sequence was collected from a man between 65 and 85 years old in good health. Sample: blood. The chain is built from TRBV20-1 and TRBJ2-2, with D perhaps matching TRBD1 (6 bases). Here the CDR3 reads CSARSTGSVGELFF. In DNA form, the CDR3 reads TGCAGTGCTAGATCCACAGGGTCGGTCGGGGAGCTGTTTTTT.